The T cell receptor beta chain described here comes from a study of response to subunit inactivated influenza vaccine. TCRdb analysed the RT-PCR reads with MiXCR anew, one entry per CDR3 protein. The sample consists of under 800,000 distinct CDR3 sequences, more than 11% of them appearing once. Findings and caveats of the study: Authors suggested each seasonal flu vaccination may recruit only limited numbers of new T cells.

The germline V gene has CDR1 MDHEN and CDR2 SYDVKM. The germline V and J ends were trimmed by 3 bases and 0 bases, with 8 bases remaining between them. This CDR3 has 15 residues. On this clonotype: Its antigen is not known.

The chain has TRBV28 and TRBJ2-2, with D unresolved. The material was PBMCs from blood, obtained 14 days before vaccination. The TCR was taken from a man aged 50 or older who received an inactivated influenza vaccine. The CDR3, as DNA: TGTGCCAGCAGTTTTGCGCTACCGAACACCGGGGAGCTGTTTTTT. Encoded protein: CASSFALPNTGELFF.